These 10 T cell receptor beta chains were all obtained from the same sample, sequenced in a study of spatial heterogeneity in lung cancer. Notes on the study in general: The number of expanded tumor alpha and beta chains correlated with mutation number.

These receptors have no identified antigens. Specified time point: sample taken at primary tumor resection. TCRdb passed the 5' RACE reads through MiXCR, listing each CDR3 protein once. The table shows 15,000 to 20,000 distinct CDR3 sequences, with about 7% occurring only once. Sequencing was performed on lung tumor tissue, taken at surgery. The receptors originated from a female donor with early-stage non-small cell lung cancer.

In this sample, this clonotype turned up a few times. The rearrangement uses TRBV7-7 and TRBJ2-3, with a weak D call TRBD1 (6 bases). CDR3 length: 13 residues. Germline lookup yields CDR1 SSHAT and CDR2 FNYEAQ (reference sequence). The ends were cut back, 5 bases at V and 11 bases at J, with 17 bases in the middle. For the CDR3, the DNA is TGTGCCAGCAGCGCCTCCCGGGACACCCTGCAGTATTTT. Residues: CASSASRDTLQYF.

This clonotype was recorded once. A much larger clone lies a single base off, so this may be a read error. The chain joins TRBV7-3 to TRBJ2-3; TRBD2 matches at 8 bases. The CDR3 contains 15 residues. Germline CDR1 and CDR2: SGHTA and FQGTGA. CDR3 DNA sequence: TGTGCCAGCAGCTTCCTTGGACTAGCCGGAGATATGCAGTATTTT. It translates to CASSFLGLAGDMQYF.

This clonotype was counted between two and nine times. The CDR3 here is CSVSDRSLQNIQYF. CDR3 in DNA: TGCAGTGTTTCGGACAGGTCTTTACAAAACATTCAGTACTTC. The chain couples TRBV20-1 to TRBJ2-4, with 7 positions matching TRBD1. The CDR3 totals 14 residues. The V and J ends lost 7 bases and 5 bases, in that order; junction bases with no gene match: 11. The germline CDR1 and CDR2 sequences are DFQATT and SNEGSKA (reference sequence).

In this sample, this clonotype turned up a few times. The chain employs TRBV7-2 and TRBJ2-3; D tentatively fits TRBD1 or TRBD2 (5 bases each). V was shortened by 7 bases and J by 2 bases, with 19 bases between the two germline ends. The germline V gene has CDR1 SGHTA and CDR2 FQGNSA. This CDR3 spans 16 amino acids. CDR3 loop: CASTLGWGSTTDTQYF. Written as DNA, the CDR3 is TGTGCCAGCACCCTTGGTTGGGGGTCCACCACAGATACGCAGTATTTT.

This clonotype was recorded at least ten times. The chain combines TRBV2 with TRBJ2-7, with 9 bases identical to TRBD1. The CDR3 spans 16 residues. Germline V gene data show CDR1 as SNHLY and CDR2 as FYNNEI. V dropped 2 bases and J dropped 7; count of bases not matched to a gene: 12. For the CDR3, the DNA is TGTGCCAGCAGTGAACCAGGGACAGGGCCTTCGAAGGAGCAGTACTTC. It encodes CASSEPGTGPSKEQYF. Combining the CDR3 with reference TRBV2 and TRBJ2-7 gives the whole variable domain EPEVTQTPSHQVTQMGQEVILRCVPISNHLYFYWYRQILGQKVEFLVSFYNNEISEKSEIFDDQFSVERPDGSNFTLKIRSTKLEDSAMYFCASSEPGTGPSKEQYFGPGTRLTVT.

There are a few counts of this clonotype. The CDR3, as DNA: TGTGCCAGCAGTGAAGGGTTGGCAGGGAGGATAGAGACCCAGTACTTC. It encodes CASSEGLAGRIETQYF. The chain combines TRBV2 with TRBJ2-5; possible D gene TRBD2, 6 bases. The length of the CDR3 is 16 residues. Germline V lookup: CDR1 SNHLY, CDR2 FYNNEI. V lost 1 base and J lost 4, with 16 bases in between.

The V call is TRBV7-2, the J call TRBJ2-4; 7 bases align to TRBD1. V was pared by 5 bases and J by 8 bases, with 6 bases of the junction left unmatched. This CDR3 is built from 13 residues. Looked up from germline, CDR1 is SGHTA and CDR2 is FQGNSA. In DNA form, the CDR3 reads TGTGCCAGCAGCCCAACAGGGGATGACATTCAGTACTTC. Amino acid sequence: CASSPTGDDIQYF.

This clonotype was recorded at least ten times. The chain combines TRBV7-8 with TRBJ1-3; possibly TRBD1 for D (6 bases). The CDR3 loop spans 16 amino acids. The germline CDR1 and CDR2 sequences are SGHVS and FQNEAQ. V lost 4 bases and J lost 0, with 13 bases in between. This chain's CDR3 is CASSSFGDNSGNTIYF. The DNA of the CDR3 is TGTGCCAGCAGCTCCTTTGGGGACAACTCTGGAAACACCATATATTTT.

This clonotype was seen ten or more times. The chain employs TRBV6-5 and TRBJ1-6; D ambiguous. The V gene's germline CDR1 is MNHEY and CDR2 SVGAGI. This CDR3 has 14 residues. Trimming cost V 7 bases and J 0 bases, with 7 bases left between them. The CDR3 sequence: CASKKSSYNSPLHF. The CDR3 bases are TGTGCCAGCAAAAAGAGCTCCTATAATTCACCCCTCCACTTT.

By sample fraction, this clonotype is medium-sized (0.01 to 0.1%). The chain joins TRBV30 to TRBJ2-3, with TRBD2 matching 10 bases. The CDR3 extends over 15 amino acids. V was clipped by 7 bases and J by 0 bases; unmatched bases: 7. Per the germline V gene, CDR1 is GTSNPN and CDR2 is SVGIG (reference sequence). CDR3 region: CASTLSGGSTDTQYF. Written as DNA, the CDR3 is TGTGCCTCAACCCTTAGCGGGGGGAGCACAGATACGCAGTATTTT.